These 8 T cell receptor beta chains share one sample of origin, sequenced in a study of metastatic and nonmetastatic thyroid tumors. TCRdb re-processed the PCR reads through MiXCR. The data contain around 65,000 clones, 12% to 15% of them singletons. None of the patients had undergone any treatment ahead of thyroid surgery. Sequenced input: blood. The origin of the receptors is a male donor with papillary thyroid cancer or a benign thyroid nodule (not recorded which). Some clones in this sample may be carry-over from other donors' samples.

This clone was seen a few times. CDR3 protein: CASSLPPQGGVLQQYF. CDR3 bases: TGTGCCAGCAGTCTACCCCCCCAGGGGGGGGTCCTCCAGCAGTACTTC. V gene TRBV25-1 combines with J gene TRBJ2-7, with D possibly called TRBD1 or TRBD2 (7 bases each). In germline, CDR1 is MGHDK, CDR2 SYGVNS. Trimming left V 5 bases short and J 8 bases short, with 25 bases between. The length of the CDR3 is 16 residues.

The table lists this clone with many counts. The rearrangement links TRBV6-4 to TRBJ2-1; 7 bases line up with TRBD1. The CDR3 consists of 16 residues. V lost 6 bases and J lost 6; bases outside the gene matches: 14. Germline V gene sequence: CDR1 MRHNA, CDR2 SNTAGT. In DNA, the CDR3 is TGTGCCAGCAGGCGTAGCTCGGGACAGAAATTCAATGAGCAGTTCTTC. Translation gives CASRRSSGQKFNEQFF.

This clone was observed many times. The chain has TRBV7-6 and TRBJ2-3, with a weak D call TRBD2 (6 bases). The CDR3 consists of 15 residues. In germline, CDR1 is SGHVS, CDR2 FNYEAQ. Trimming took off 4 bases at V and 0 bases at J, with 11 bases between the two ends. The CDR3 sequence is CASSYSGTSTDTQYF. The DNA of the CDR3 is TGTGCCAGCAGCTATAGCGGTACTAGCACAGATACGCAGTATTTT.

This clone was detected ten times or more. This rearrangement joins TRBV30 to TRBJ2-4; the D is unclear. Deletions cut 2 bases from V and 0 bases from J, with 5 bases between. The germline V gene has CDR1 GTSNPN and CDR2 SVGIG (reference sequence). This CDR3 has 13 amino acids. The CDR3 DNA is TGTGCCTGGAGTAACTTAGCCAAAAACATTCAGTACTTC. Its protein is CAWSNLAKNIQYF.

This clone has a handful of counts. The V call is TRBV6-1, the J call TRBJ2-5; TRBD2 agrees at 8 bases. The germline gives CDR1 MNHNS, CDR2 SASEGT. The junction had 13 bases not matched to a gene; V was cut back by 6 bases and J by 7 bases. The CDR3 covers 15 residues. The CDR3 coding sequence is TGTGCCAGCAGGACGGGAGGGTCCGCGGGTGGGACCCAGTACTTC. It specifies CASRTGGSAGGTQYF.

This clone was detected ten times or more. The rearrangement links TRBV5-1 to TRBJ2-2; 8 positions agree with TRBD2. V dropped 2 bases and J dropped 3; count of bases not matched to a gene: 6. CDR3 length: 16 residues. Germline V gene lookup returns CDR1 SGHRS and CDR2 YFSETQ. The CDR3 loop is CASSFDGRADTGELFF. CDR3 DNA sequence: TGCGCCAGCAGCTTCGACGGGAGGGCCGACACCGGGGAGCTGTTTTTT.

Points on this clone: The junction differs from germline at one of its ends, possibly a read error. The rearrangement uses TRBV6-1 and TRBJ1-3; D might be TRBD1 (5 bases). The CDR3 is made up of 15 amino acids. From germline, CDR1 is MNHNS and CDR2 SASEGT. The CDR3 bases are TGTGCCAGCACTGCGACAGTCAGGTCTGGAAACAACATATATTTT. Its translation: CASTATVRSGNNIYF.

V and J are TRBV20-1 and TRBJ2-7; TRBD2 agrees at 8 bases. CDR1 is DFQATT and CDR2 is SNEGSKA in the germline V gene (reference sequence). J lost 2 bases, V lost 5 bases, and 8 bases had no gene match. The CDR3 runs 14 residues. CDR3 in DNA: TGCAGTGCTCTCAGGAGCGGGAGAGCCTACGAGCAGTACTTC. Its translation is CSALRSGRAYEQYF.